This TCR beta chain emerged from a study of T cell repertoires in cytomegalovirus infection. A word on this clonotype: Its antigen is not identified.

CDR3 length equals 15 residues. Losses at the gene ends were 6 bases for V and 5 bases for J; bases not matched to a gene: 10. TCRdb passed the reads through MiXCR, listing each CDR3 protein once. The sample has approximately 270,000 distinct CDR3 sequences, 22% seen once. Study-wide results and limits: Clonotype analysis showed dominance of the ex vivo response by HLA-C-restricted CMV-specific TCR beta clonotypes.

This TCR derives from a human donor in good health (CMV status not recorded). Some clones in this sample may be carry-over from other donors' samples. The sequencing here drew on cultured PBMCs, taken from culture after CMV antigen stimulation. The chain joins TRBV12-3 or TRBV12-4 to TRBJ2-3; TRBD1 agrees at 8 bases. The CDR3 protein is CASSQTQGAQDTQYF. The CDR3 bases are TGTGCCAGCAGCCAAACGCAGGGGGCGCAAGATACGCAGTATTTT.